This TCR beta chain was sequenced in a study of T-cell memory formation after mild COVID-19. Constant-segment primers served in 5'RACE that generated TCR alpha and TCR beta cDNA libraries bearing sample barcodes and UMIs. Each CDR3 protein is one row after TCRdb ran MiXCR on the 5' RACE reads. Of around 310,000 distinct CDR3 sequences in the sample, around 15% were seen once. Trimming removed 6 bases at V and 10 bases at J, with 13 bases between. The CDR3 has 12 residues. Germline values: CDR1 SGHAT, CDR2 FQNNGV. The study, taken as a whole, reports: Clones that got smaller from day 15 to 85 had even CD4/CD8, while clones growing later tipped toward CD4+. Those CD4+ clones that contracted were mainly in CM and EM (CD8+ ones in EMRA).

A remark on this clonotype: Its target is not known.

J is TRBJ1-5 and V is TRBV11-2, with no clear D. The sequence came from a man aged 18 to 30 who had mild COVID-19 (a few samples of this study predate the infection). Cell type and time point are not known. Sequenced sample: PBMCs or a T cell subset sorted from them (not recorded which). Written as DNA, the CDR3 is TGTGCCAGCAGGGTGCGGGTGGCCCCCCAGCATTTT. Residues: CASRVRVAPQHF. Drawing the rest from reference TRBV11-2 and TRBJ1-5, the complete variable domain is EAGVAQSPRYKIIEKRQSVAFWCNPISGHATLYWYQQILGQGPKLLIQFQNNGVVDDSQLPKDRFSAERLKGVDSTLKIQPAKLEDSAVYLCASRVRVAPQHFGDGTRLSIL.